This T cell receptor beta chain was recorded in a study of glioma-infiltrating T cells. Overall study results and limits: CDR3 overlap between tissue and blood was very small. Above-expected tissue-blood divergence occurred in all gliomas, most in low-grade ones.

Concerning this clonotype: Its target is not known.

The CDR3 runs to 14 residues. Trimming stripped 6 bases from V and 3 bases from J, with 15 bases between. The germline CDR1 and CDR2 sequences are LGHNT and FRNRAP. Amplification of TCR alpha and beta CDR3 regions from RNA used iRepertoire nested multiplex PCR. One-step reverse transcription and amplification started from approximately 100-400 ng of tissue mRNA or PBMC total RNA. TCRdb re-called the multiplex PCR reads through MiXCR, storing one row per CDR3 protein. The table shows about 140,000 distinct CDR3 sequences, with about two fifths occurring only once. Sequencing was performed on glioma tissue, nonneoplastic brain tissue, or PBMCs (not recorded which). V and J are TRBV12-5 and TRBJ2-7; D is possibly TRBD2 (5 bases). This receptor was taken from a human donor with low-grade glioma or glioblastoma, undergoing nonglioma brain surgery, or in good health (not recorded which). As DNA, the CDR3 is TGTGCTAGTGGCGACGGACTCGGACTCTACGAGCAGTACTTC. It translates to CASGDGLGLYEQYF.